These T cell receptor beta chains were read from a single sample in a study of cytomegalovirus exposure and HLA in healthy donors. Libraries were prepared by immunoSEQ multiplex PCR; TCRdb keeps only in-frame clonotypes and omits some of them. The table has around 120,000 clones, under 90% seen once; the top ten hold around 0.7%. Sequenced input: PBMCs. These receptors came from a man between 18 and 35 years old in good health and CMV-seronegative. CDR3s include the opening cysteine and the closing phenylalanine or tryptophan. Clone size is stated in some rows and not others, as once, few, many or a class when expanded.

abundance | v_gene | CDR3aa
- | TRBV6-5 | CASSPSGGALDTQYF
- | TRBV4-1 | CASSPTGNTEAFF
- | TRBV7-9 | CASSLVKPTTNEKLFF
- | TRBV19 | CASQSRQGVYGYTF
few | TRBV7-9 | CASSLQGAQETQYF
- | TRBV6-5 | CASSLTGGGEGYTF
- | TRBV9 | CASSVSSGIRDEQFF
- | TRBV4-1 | CASSQGFGREGEKLFF
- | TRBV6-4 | CASSETGVGGANVLTF
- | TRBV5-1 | CASSTGQIGYTF
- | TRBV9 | CASSVSPEEINEKLFF
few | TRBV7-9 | CASSSSETQYF
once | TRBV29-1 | CSVASGTGRSGELFF